The following is a T cell receptor beta chain sequence with its context. This sample is drawn from a study of blood T cell repertoires in COVID-19. The authors' processing: Researchers report that nucleated cell counts were estimated from reference gene primer amplification. The data were produced by immunoSEQ multiplex PCR, yet TCRdb's version contains in-frame clones alone and is incomplete. Clone size and the V and J calls come from that table; the DNA yielded D and trimming. The sample consists of some 42,000 clones, more than 60% of them appearing once. This CDR3 has 15 amino acids. Between the trimmed V and J ends, which lost 4 bases and 0 bases, there was a span of 10 bases. The V gene's germline CDR1 is MNHEY and CDR2 SVGAGI.

The rearrangement uses TRBV6-5 and TRBJ2-1; possibly TRBD2 for D (5 bases). The source material was peripheral blood. This TCR was recovered from a woman aged 70-85 years with acute or convalescent COVID-19. This chain's CDR3 is CASSFTGNSYNEQFF. CDR3 in DNA: TGTGCCAGCAGTTTTACGGGGAACTCCTACAATGAGCAGTTCTTC.